This TCR beta chain appears in the sequencing data of a study of blood T cells in healthy people across ages. Study observations and caveats: Estimates of diversity drawn from one million T cells were considered underestimates.

V was pared by 5 bases and J by 7 bases, with 15 bases between. The CDR3 contains 12 residues. CDR1 and CDR2 from the germline V gene are DFQATT and SNEGSKA (reference sequence). PCR was performed a second time for 7 to 11 cycles using a sample-barcoded 5' primer and a J-beta primer mix. The template-switch adaptor, which had 12 random nucleotides, put a tag on each cDNA molecule. One entry per CDR3 protein results from TCRdb running MiXCR on the 5' RACE reads. Of about 620,000 distinct CDR3 sequences detected, 52% appear once; the ten largest clones hold approximately 15%. With regard to this clonotype: What it binds is unknown.

The amount of total RNA extracted per sample was at least 5.5 micrograms. Sequencing used blood. This TCR came from a woman older than 75 in good health. The gene calls are TRBV20-1 and TRBJ2-7; maybe TRBD2 (5 bases). The CDR3 here is CSAGPLVGEQYF. Here the CDR3 DNA reads TGCAGTGCTGGCCCACTAGTGGGGGAGCAGTACTTC.